What follows are 30 T cell receptor beta chains derived from one specimen sequenced in a study of regulatory T cells in long-lasting Graves disease (dated by TCRdb to the early 2020s). The receptor library was made with multiplex PCR. Reads for this sample came from an Illumina HiSeq 4000. To build TCR beta libraries, CDR3 regions were amplified by Arm-PCR using iRepertoire HTBI primers. TCRdb took the public reads, trimmed them with fastp at Q25, ran MiXCR for clone calling and kept in-frame beta chains. Entries are consolidated by CDR3 protein sequence, retaining the most common genes and DNA. The sample table holds around 320,000 distinct CDR3 sequences, of which around 17% were seen once. Roughly 29% of the sample comes from the top ten. The time point tag for this specimen amounts to: newly diagnosed GD, antithyroid drugs for less than 3 months. For both TCR sequencing and RNA sequencing, RNA was extracted from PBMCs in TRIzol.

The data also belong to a second study, concerning T cells in Graves' hyperthyroidism and ophthalmopathy.

Material: peripheral blood mononuclear cells (PBMCs), obtained at new diagnosis, from a patient treated with antithyroid drugs. These receptors all stem from a man aged 40-49 years with Graves disease. Donor details come from another sample of the same person, matched by shared clones.

The rearrangement links TRBV6-1 to TRBJ1-5; possible D gene TRBD1, 5 bases. The V end lost 7 bases, the J end lost 3 bases, and 19 bases lay between the germline ends. From germline, CDR1 is MNHNS and CDR2 SASEGT. The CDR3 is made up of 16 amino acids. This CDR3 is CASKTFKGVANQPQHF. CDR3 in DNA: TGTGCCAGCAAAACCTTCAAAGGGGTAGCCAATCAGCCCCAGCATTTT.

This clonotype turned up a few times. This chain links TRBV2 with TRBJ1-2, with D unresolved. Germline CDR1 reads SNHLY; CDR2 reads FYNNEI. V was shortened by 6 bases and J by 4 bases, with 18 bases between the two germline ends. This CDR3 contains 15 residues. Here the CDR3 reads CASRPLRRTSYGYTF. The CDR3 DNA reads TGTGCCAGCAGGCCATTGAGAAGGACGTCCTATGGCTACACCTTC.

This clonotype was observed many times. The gene calls are TRBV11-1 and TRBJ2-3; tentatively, D is TRBD1 (5 bases). The CDR3 consists of 14 residues. Per germline, CDR1 SGHAT and CDR2 FQDESV (reference sequence). The ends were cut back, 6 bases at V and 2 bases at J, with 12 bases in the middle. DNA for the CDR3: TGTGCCAGCAGTTATGACAGAATCACAGATACGCAGTATTTT. This encodes CASSYDRITDTQYF.

This clonotype has only a few counts. This rearrangement joins TRBV24-1 to TRBJ2-2, with 9 bases that match TRBD1. CDR3 length: 16 residues. Trimming cost V 3 bases and J 6 bases; bases outside gene matches: 7. The germline gives CDR1 KGHDR, CDR2 SFDVKD. The CDR3 nucleotides read TGTGCCACCAGTGATCCGAGGACAGGGGTAGCCGGGGAGCTGTTTTTT. It translates to CATSDPRTGVAGELFF.

The chain links TRBV4-2 to TRBJ2-3; the D gene could be TRBD1 or TRBD2 (5 bases each). This CDR3 is built from 14 residues. Germline CDR1 reads LGHNA; CDR2 reads YNFKEQ. V was cut by 4 bases and J by 0 bases, with 8 bases left in between. The CDR3 DNA is TGTGCCAGCAGCCGGGACGGTAGCACAGATACGCAGTATTTT. This encodes CASSRDGSTDTQYF.

The V and J genes are TRBV15 and TRBJ2-7; D uncertain. The V gene lost 0 bases and the J gene lost 2 bases, with 2 bases spanning the gap. The CDR3 has 12 residues. In germline, CDR1 is LNHNV, CDR2 YYDKDF (reference sequence). The CDR3 nucleotides are TGTGCCACCAGCAGAGATGCCTACGAGCAGTACTTC. Translated: CATSRDAYEQYF.

This clonotype was seen repeatedly, ten times or more. The J gene is TRBJ2-7, the V gene TRBV4-1; D is ambiguous. V was pared by 1 base and J by 5 bases, with 6 bases between. Germline lookup yields CDR1 MGHRA and CDR2 YSYEKL. The CDR3 runs to 12 residues. The CDR3 reads CASSQVWHEQYF. CDR3 coding DNA: TGCGCCAGCAGCCAAGTCTGGCACGAGCAGTACTTC.

The chain employs TRBV6-2 or TRBV6-3 and TRBJ1-2; D is possibly TRBD1 (5 bases). V lost 5 bases to trimming and J lost 4 bases, with 14 bases between them. This CDR3 is 14 amino acids long. Germline V gives CDR1 MNHEY, CDR2 SVGEGT. The chain's CDR3 is CASSQDQGSYGYTF. CDR3 nucleotides: TGTGCCAGCAGTCAAGATCAGGGTAGCTATGGCTACACCTTC.

This clonotype showed up many times. The chain employs TRBV15 and TRBJ2-1; D is possibly TRBD2 (7 bases). CDR1 and CDR2 (germline): LNHNV, YYDKDF (reference sequence). The CDR3 covers 13 residues. Between the trimmed V and J ends, which lost 4 bases and 8 bases, there was a span of 12 bases. The CDR3 DNA is TGTGCCACCAGCATCACAGGGAGGGATGAGCAGTTCTTC. As protein: CATSITGRDEQFF.

Many counts were recorded for this clonotype. The V gene is TRBV7-9, the J gene TRBJ1-2; D may be TRBD1 (5 bases). This CDR3 comprises 14 residues. The germline gives CDR1 SEHNR, CDR2 FQNEAQ (reference sequence). The V gene lost 6 bases and the J gene lost 0 bases, with 11 bases spanning the gap. CDR3 DNA sequence: TGTGCCAGCAGTAGAGGGACGACTAACTATGGCTACACCTTC. It encodes CASSRGTTNYGYTF.

Ten or more counts support this clonotype. V is TRBV20-1 and J is TRBJ2-7; 7 bases map to TRBD1. The ends lost 0 bases at V and 4 bases at J; junction bases unmatched: 9. This CDR3 is 15 amino acids long. Germline V lookup: CDR1 DFQATT, CDR2 SNEGSKA (reference sequence). CDR3 amino acids: CSARDPQGMEYEQYF. In nucleotides, the CDR3 is TGCAGTGCTAGAGACCCACAGGGGATGGAGTACGAGCAGTACTTC.

The chain uses TRBV10-1 and TRBJ2-2, with TRBD1 identical over 10 bases. CDR1 WNHNN and CDR2 SYGVQD come from the germline V gene (reference sequence). Germline trimming cut 4 bases from V and 6 bases from J; bases unmatched to any gene: 8. The CDR3 sequence is 16 residues long. CDR3 loop: CASSGSPGQGPGELFF. The CDR3 DNA follows: TGCGCCAGCAGTGGATCCCCGGGACAGGGGCCCGGGGAGCTGTTTTTT.

In this sample, this clonotype turned up a few times. This rearrangement joins TRBV10-3 to TRBJ2-7, with 8 bases fitting TRBD1. V was pared by 3 bases and J by 2 bases, with 6 bases of the junction left unmatched. CDR1 and CDR2 (germline): ENHRY, SYGVKD. The CDR3 is 15 residues long. As DNA, the CDR3 is TGTGCCATCAGTGATTGGACAGGGAGCCCCTACGAGCAGTACTTC. Encoded protein: CAISDWTGSPYEQYF.

At least ten counts were recorded for this clonotype. V is TRBV28 and J is TRBJ2-1; 7 positions agree with TRBD1. TRBJ2-5 explains the end of the DNA better; the J call may be wrong. The CDR3 consists of 13 residues. Germline V gives CDR1 MDHEN, CDR2 SYDVKM. The CDR3 loop is CASSSQGKETQYF. Here the CDR3 DNA reads TGTGCCAGCAGTTCACAGGGGAAGGAGACCCAGTACTTC.

This clonotype has a count of ten or more. The J gene is TRBJ2-5, the V gene TRBV30, with TRBD1 matching over 7 bases. V gave up 2 bases and J gave up 4 bases; unmatched junction bases: 19. The CDR3 is 18 amino acids. Per the germline V gene, CDR1 is GTSNPN and CDR2 is SVGIG (reference sequence). The CDR3 loop reads CAWSPLRAQGRLRETQYF. The CDR3 DNA reads TGTGCCTGGAGTCCCCTTAGGGCACAGGGGCGTTTGCGAGAGACCCAGTACTTC.

This chain connects TRBV19 to TRBJ1-1, with D maybe TRBD1 (5 bases). Germline V gene lookup returns CDR1 LNHDA and CDR2 SQIVND (reference sequence). The CDR3 totals 16 residues. V shed 8 bases and J shed 2 bases, with 21 bases lying between them. The CDR3: CASGNLPWGINTEAFF. The CDR3 DNA follows: TGTGCCAGTGGAAATCTGCCGTGGGGGATTAACACTGAAGCTTTCTTT.

The CDR3 region has the DNA TGCGCCAGCAGCTTGACCATAGCGGGGAACACAGATACGCAGTATTTT. Residues: CASSLTIAGNTDTQYF. V and J are TRBV5-1 and TRBJ2-3; 8 nucleotides agree with TRBD2. Germline V gene data show CDR1 as SGHRS and CDR2 as YFSETQ. The CDR3 contains 16 residues. The V segment lost 1 base and the J segment 2 bases; nucleotides outside the gene matches: 6.

This clonotype came up many times. This rearrangement joins TRBV5-1 to TRBJ1-6; maybe TRBD1 (6 bases). Germline V CDR1 and CDR2: SGHRS, YFSETQ. The CDR3 extends over 16 amino acids. With 3 bases removed from V and 10 bases from J, the gap between germline ends came to 20 bases. The CDR3 spells CASSSPRGGAESPLHF. The DNA for the CDR3 is TGCGCCAGCAGCTCACCCCGGGGGGGCGCAGAATCACCCCTCCACTTT.

In this sample, this clonotype turned up many times. CDR3 protein: CASRYRRRPPDTRSSYEQYF. For the CDR3, the DNA is TGTGCCAGCAGGTATCGGCGGCGACCCCCGGACACAAGGAGCTCCTACGAGCAGTACTTC. This chain uses TRBV6-2 or TRBV6-3 with TRBJ2-7, with a tentative D call TRBD1 (5 bases). The CDR3 has 20 amino acids. Trimming took off 6 bases at V and 0 bases at J, with 30 bases between the two ends. Germline V lookup: CDR1 MNHEY, CDR2 SVGEGT.

On this clonotype: Given a much more abundant clone one base away, this may be a read error. The rearrangement uses TRBV24-1 and TRBJ2-3, with D maybe TRBD1 (5 bases). CDR3 length: 18 residues. Germline V CDR1 and CDR2: KGHDR, SFDVKD. Trimming cost V 9 bases and J 0 bases, with 24 bases left between them. The CDR3 reads CATARAEGVAASTDTQYF. The CDR3 region has the DNA TGTGCCACCGCCCGGGCTGAAGGGGTGGCGGCGAGCACAGATACGCAGTATTTT.

Many counts were recorded for this clonotype. V and J are TRBV27 and TRBJ2-2; 16 bases are a match to TRBD2. The CDR3 length is 20 residues. In germline, CDR1 is MNHEY, CDR2 SMNVEV (reference sequence). The ends lost 7 bases at V and 5 bases at J; junction bases unmatched: 16. This chain's CDR3 is CASTRFPGLAGGHRTGELFF. In DNA form, the CDR3 reads TGTGCCAGCACGAGGTTTCCGGGACTAGCGGGGGGGCATCGGACCGGGGAGCTGTTTTTT.

This clonotype showed up many times. This chain connects TRBV6-1 to TRBJ2-2; TRBD1 is a possible D gene (6 bases). CDR1 MNHNS and CDR2 SASEGT come from the germline V gene. The CDR3 is made up of 15 amino acids. Trimming took 6 bases from V and 2 from J, leaving 13 bases between them. The CDR3 reads CASREPGANTGELFF. The CDR3 nucleotides read TGTGCCAGCAGGGAGCCAGGGGCCAACACCGGGGAGCTGTTTTTT.

This clonotype was counted at least ten times. The chain uses TRBV12-3 or TRBV12-4 and TRBJ2-3; D is perhaps TRBD2 (6 bases). The CDR3 has 13 amino acids. The germline V and J ends were trimmed by 5 bases and 6 bases, with 12 bases remaining between them. In nucleotides, the CDR3 is TGTGCCAGCAGTCCGGGACGGGGGGATACGCAGTATTTT. Protein: CASSPGRGDTQYF.

With respect to this clonotype: A much larger clone differs from this one at a single base, so this may be a read error. The rearrangement joins TRBV20-1 to TRBJ2-1, with D possibly matching TRBD2 (5 bases). Trimming stripped 1 base from V and 10 bases from J, with 11 bases between. Germline V gene sequence: CDR1 DFQATT, CDR2 SNEGSKA (reference sequence). This CDR3 region has 12 residues. The CDR3 nucleotides are TGCAGTGCTAGAGCCCGGGGTGGAGAGCAGTTCTTC. Protein sequence: CSARARGGEQFF.

This clonotype was seen many times. This chain connects TRBV2 to TRBJ2-7, with 11 bases identical to TRBD2. Trimming cost V 4 bases and J 2 bases; bases outside gene matches: 4. CDR3 length equals 15 residues. Germline V gene data show CDR1 as SNHLY and CDR2 as FYNNEI. DNA of the CDR3: TGTGCCAGCAGTGCCGGACTAGCGGGTACCTACGAGCAGTACTTC. Its protein product is CASSAGLAGTYEQYF.

The table lists this clonotype with many counts. The V call is TRBV20-1, the J call TRBJ1-1; D unresolved. Germline assignment: CDR1 DFQATT and CDR2 SNEGSKA (reference sequence). The CDR3 contains 11 residues. V lost 0 bases, J lost 7 bases, and 6 bases lay in between. This CDR3 reads CSARDDLEAFF. The CDR3 DNA sequence: TGCAGTGCTAGAGATGACCTTGAAGCTTTCTTT.

This clonotype has only a few counts. Because the CDR3 is missing its conserved closing phenylalanine or tryptophan, this is likely a read error. The chain employs TRBV11-1 and TRBJ1-1; D gene uncertain. Germline V gene data show CDR1 as SGHAT and CDR2 as FQDESV (reference sequence). CDR3 length: 15 residues. Trimming left V 4 bases short and J 4 bases short, with 16 bases between. CDR3 sequence: CASSSRSGFATEAFL. The CDR3 coding sequence is TGTGCCAGCAGCTCCAGATCGGGGTTTGCCACTGAAGCTTTCCTT.

This clonotype was counted ten times or more. J is TRBJ2-5 and V is TRBV7-2; D possibly corresponds to TRBD2 (6 bases). The CDR3 is 18 residues long. The germline V gene has CDR1 SGHTA and CDR2 FQGNSA. The V gene lost 2 bases and the J gene lost 5 bases, with 24 bases spanning the gap. CDR3 residues: CASSLRGGAGREGETQYF. In nucleotides, the CDR3 is TGTGCCAGCAGCTTAAGAGGTGGCGCGGGACGCGAGGGGGAGACCCAGTACTTC.

The rearrangement joins TRBV30 to TRBJ2-3; TRBD2 matches at 8 bases. The V gene's germline CDR1 is GTSNPN and CDR2 SVGIG (reference sequence). The CDR3 extends over 14 amino acids. Trimming removed 4 bases from V and 4 bases from J; junction bases left unmatched: 7. The CDR3: CAWKYGGAADTQYF. The DNA for the CDR3 is TGTGCCTGGAAGTACGGGGGGGCCGCAGATACGCAGTATTTT.

This clonotype has at least ten counts. The V gene is TRBV6-2 or TRBV6-3, the J gene TRBJ2-3; D is uncertain. CDR1 and CDR2 (germline): MNHEY, SVGEGT. V was pared by 5 bases and J by 12 bases, with 18 bases between. CDR3 length: 13 residues. The CDR3 sequence is CASSERVRLVQYF. CDR3 nucleotide sequence: TGTGCCAGCAGTGAACGGGTCCGACTGGTTCAGTATTTT.